This T cell receptor beta chain was documented in a study of cytomegalovirus exposure and HLA in healthy donors. Regarding the study as a whole: The authors enumerated around 150 TCR beta chains as linked to cytomegalovirus. Researchers reported in a later analysis that common viral pathogens appeared linked to several top clusters.

This clone has just a few counts. The antigen is undetermined. Germline V gives CDR1 SGHRS, CDR2 YFSETQ. The V gene end was trimmed by 3 bases and the J gene end by 4 bases; junction bases not matched to a gene: 9. This CDR3 comprises 16 residues. PCR amplification relied on 60 Vbeta primers (plus 13 Jbeta primers). As handled by the study authors: In a later analysis, of some 80 million unique beta chains, some 10 million appeared in at least two donors. Profiling relied on immunoSEQ multiplex PCR, and the TCRdb table lists in-frame clones only, not all of them. The D gene and trimming were derived from the DNA, and the V and J assignments and clone size from that table. The table lists under 90,000 clones, around three quarters of them singletons, with about 10% in the top ten. These donors, healthy bone marrow donors, were studied.

The origin of this receptor is a woman aged 45-65 years in good health and CMV-seropositive. This chain joins TRBV5-1 and TRBJ2-5; 10 bases are shared with TRBD2. The material sequenced was PBMCs. The CDR3 DNA follows: TGCGCCAGCAGCTCAACTAGCGGGGCCCCTCGAGAGACCCAGTACTTC. It encodes CASSSTSGAPRETQYF.